Listed below are T cell receptor beta chains from one sample, sequenced in a study of T cells in Graves' hyperthyroidism and ophthalmopathy. TCRdb re-called the multiplex PCR reads through MiXCR, storing one row per CDR3 protein. The sample lists about 350,000 distinct CDR3 sequences, around 18% occurring once. Input material: blood. The receptors stem from a woman aged 40 to 49 with Graves' ophthalmopathy. CDR3s leave out the opening cysteine and the closing phenylalanine or tryptophan. The order of the fields is V gene, clone size, CDR3 protein. The listing skips clone size in some rows; elsewhere it reads once, few, many or a size class.

>TRBV24-1|many
ATSDPPSQEAF
>TRBV28|many
ASSSSTSNDEQY
>TRBV2|-
ASRDGGSSGNTIY
>TRBV5-1|-
ASSEPGLPDYT
>TRBV6-5|many
ASSRTGIEQY
>TRBV13|-
ASSPSPQETQY
>TRBV29-1|many
SVGGTEDQPQH
>TRBV6-5|many
ASSYTRPGQGIEQY
>TRBV5-1|many
ASSFYGSSYEQY
>TRBV28|many
ASSSYLNTGTKYGYT
>TRBV28|many
ASSRSGIYGKNIQY
>TRBV27|many
ASSLSQGGLNEQY
>TRBV5-5|many
ASSGTVSNQPQH
>TRBV2|many
ASSALDRPTEAF
>TRBV12-3/TRBV12-4|-
ASSLGTGAETQY
>TRBV28|many
ASSFLQDSTGELF
>TRBV12-3/TRBV12-4|many
ASSLAGTDTQY
>TRBV12-3/TRBV12-4|many
ASSSVRGTEAF
>TRBV6-5|many
ASRALAPSSYEQY
>TRBV10-3|-
AISESRTGSNQPQH
>TRBV4-2|few
ASSQEGTGGYYGYT